This entry concerns a single T cell receptor (beta chain). Its target is unknown. Healthy bone marrow donors made up the donor group. PCR employed 60 Vbeta and 13 Jbeta primers. This table comes from immunoSEQ multiplex PCR, and its TCRdb copy is limited to in-frame clones, with some not included. The sample includes around 180,000 clones, approximately 71% of them seen just once. The sample originates from a study of cytomegalovirus exposure and HLA in healthy donors. At the level of the study: From HLA-typed donors, an early data release held some 91 million unique TCRs. Study observations and caveats: In a later analysis, TCR beta V- and J-gene trimming was associated with a missense DCLRE1C variant.

V was cut by 0 bases and J by 8 bases, with 11 bases left in between. The CDR3 length is 15 residues. The germline V gene encodes CDR1 MRHNA and CDR2 SNTAGT. This clonotype was obtained from a girl aged 10-17 years in good health and CMV-seronegative. This chain uses TRBV6-4 with TRBJ1-6; tentative D call: TRBD1 (5 bases). Sequencing was done on a sample of PBMCs. This chain's CDR3 is CASSDSEGGDSPLHF. In nucleotides, the CDR3 is TGTGCCAGCAGTGACTCCGAGGGAGGGGATTCACCCCTCCACTTT.